This T cell receptor beta chain is drawn from a study of low-dose radiotherapy and immunotherapy resistance in tumors. In this sample, this clonotype turned up many times. Time point denoted: after trial treatment. As to treatment: LDRT plus nivolumab, ipilimumab, low-dose cyclophosphamide and aspirin (RACIN trial). With TRAV- and TRBV-specific primers, first-strand cDNA was made, covering the alpha and beta chains. The TCRs were subjected to amplification over about 20 PCR cycles employing a constant-region primer in conjunction with a V-primer adapter. A single record per CDR3 protein comes from TCRdb applying MiXCR to the reads. The sample has more than 90,000 distinct CDR3 sequences, roughly 20% seen once. This clonotype originated in a male donor with prostate cancer. Specimen: PBMCs, collected after low-dose radiotherapy plus immunotherapy.

CDR3 sequence (DNA): TGTGCCAGTAGTATTTTCGCCCTAACGGATTCACCCCTCCACTTT. Its translation is CASSIFALTDSPLHF. This chain uses TRBV19 with TRBJ1-6; no reliable D call. There are 15 residues in the CDR3. Trimming took off 3 bases at V and 8 bases at J, with 14 bases between the two ends. Germline V gene data show CDR1 as LNHDA and CDR2 as SQIVND (reference sequence). Full variable domain (remainder filled in from reference TRBV19 and TRBJ1-6): DGGITQSPKYLFRKEGQNVTLSCEQNLNHDAMYWYRQDPGQGLRLIYYSQIVNDFQKGDIAEGYSVSREKKESFPLTVTSAQKNPTAFYLCASSIFALTDSPLHFGNGTRLTVT.